A single TCR beta chain is shown here with its context. Its specific antigen is unknown. Nothing much larger sits one base from this clone, and base qualities are not available. Enrolling through a virtual design, the prospective study's participants ranged in age from roughly 18 to 90 years and lived across around 25 United States geographic areas. In the prospective study, cohorts were assigned on the basis of participant-reported clinical history obtained from a screening survey and a study questionnaire. Each participant in the prospective study had whole blood, serum and a nasopharyngeal or oropharyngeal swab collected by mobile phlebotomists. Participants in the prospective study had the option to provide additional blood draws and questionnaires over a roughly 2-month period. Before DNA extraction, blood samples from the prospective study were shipped at room temperature or frozen. The junction carries 12 bases between V and J, which are trimmed by 6 bases and 0 bases respectively. As encoded in the germline V gene, CDR1 is MNHEY while CDR2 is SVGAGI. The CDR3 holds 15 amino acids from the cysteine to the phenylalanine. The retained sequence is limited to the CDR3, 45 bases, with the frame set at the first base.

This sample was taken from a study of blood T cell repertoires in COVID-19 (dated by TCRdb to about 2020). Regarding the complete study: Samples from collaborators originated in the United States, Italy and Spain and spanned both the acute and convalescent phases of COVID-19. The prospective study material was composed of cDNA or gDNA derived from T cells, B-cell-depleted T cells, or PBMCs. Deeply sampled blood TCRbeta repertoires from subjects exposed to, actively infected with, or recovered from COVID-19 were included in the dataset. The repertoires were made available in a free public database intended to serve as a resource for research on the immune response to SARS-CoV-2. The samples were drawn from the first 160 participants of the ongoing ImmuneRACE study and from about 1,200 subjects provided by 6 global collaborators. Sample metadata almost always included a de-identified subject ID, COVID-19 status, age in years and sex. Where HLA class I and class II types were available, the types were taken from metadata supplied by the sample provider, not from assay-based typing. What the study reported, not specific to this receptor: Clinical and demographic metadata were provided uncurated, with the amount varying by source and participant.

The immunoSEQ Assay, a bias-controlled multiplex PCR, was used to amplify TCRbeta CDR3 regions from genomic DNA. The study's processing was this. Nucleated cell counts per sample were estimated from amplification of reference gene primers within the assay. To quantify the absolute abundance of each unique TCRbeta CDR3 rearrangement, sequence reads were collapsed and filtered. For each sample, productive Simpson clonality was calculated as the square root of Simpson's diversity index across productive rearrangements. TCRdb mirrors the immuneACCESS table, restricted to in-frame sequences. Some clones are absent from its copies; in checked studies, under half trace to an unresolved V gene, and the reason for the others is unknown. That table supplies the V and J calls and clone size; D and trimming were determined from the DNA. This sample lists around 150,000 clones; roughly four fifths were detected once. Approximately 3% of the sample is taken by the ten largest.

This clonotype was obtained from a woman aged 50 to 60 with acute COVID-19. Sequenced sample: PBMCs or T cells enriched from blood (not recorded which). The rearrangement combines TRBV6-5 with TRBJ2-1, with TRBD2 perhaps the D gene, on 6 matching bases. Here is the DNA: TGTGCCAGCAGCCAGCGGGTAAGCTCCTACAATGAGCAGTTCTTC. Its protein reads: CASSQRVSSYNEQFF.